This passage covers 10 T cell receptor beta chains from one sample sequenced in a study of preoperative IRX-2 immunotherapy in early breast cancer (dated by TCRdb to about 2019). Libraries were made using the immunoSEQ multiplex PCR assay. As stored in TCRdb, this immuneACCESS dataset retains in-frame rearrangements with V and J assigned. A fraction of the clones does not appear; measured against another copy, unresolved V genes explain less than half of the discrepancy, and the remainder lacks a known reason. The table for this sample lists about 37,000 clones; roughly 82% of them were counted only once. About 1.5% of the sample goes to the ten largest clones. The treatment or condition label corresponds to: preoperative locoregional IRX-2 cytokine immunotherapy. The material was lymph node tissue, obtained after IRX-2 immunotherapy. The source is a human donor with breast cancer.

This chain uses TRBV6-8 with TRBJ2-3; D gene ambiguous. Deletions cut 5 bases from V and 5 bases from J, with 11 bases between. CDR1 is MNHGY and CDR2 is SAAAGT in the germline V gene. This CDR3 spans 13 amino acids. DNA for the CDR3: TGTGCCAGCAGTGATGAATTAGGAGATACGCAGTATTTT. This codes for CASSDELGDTQYF.

The chain joins TRBV16 to TRBJ1-5; D gene uncertain. Germline V gene sequence: CDR1 KGHSY, CDR2 FQNENV. V was cut by 2 bases and J by 5 bases, with 10 bases left in between. The length of the CDR3 is 14 residues. The CDR3 nucleotides are TGTGCCAGCAGCCAACGGTCTCTATATCAGCCCCAGCATTTT. As protein: CASSQRSLYQPQHF.

This clone was detected a few times. The CDR3 sequence is CASSLTRNLYGYTF. The CDR3 DNA reads TGTGCCAGCAGCCTCACTCGTAATCTATATGGCTACACCTTC. The chain uses TRBV11-3 and TRBJ1-2; D ambiguous. Per the germline V gene, CDR1 is SGHNT and CDR2 is YENEEA. V lost 5 bases to trimming and J lost 5 bases, with 15 bases between them. CDR3 length equals 14 residues.

V gene TRBV18 combines with J gene TRBJ2-7; a possible D gene is TRBD1 (5 bases). CDR3 length: 14 residues. Germline V gene sequence: CDR1 KGHSH, CDR2 LQKENI. V shed 3 bases and J shed 2 bases, with 11 bases lying between them. Here the CDR3 reads CASSPGAGTYEQYF. The CDR3 bases are TGTGCCAGCTCACCTGGGGCAGGGACCTACGAGCAGTACTTC.

The chain recombines TRBV28 with TRBJ1-5, with 8 bases aligning to TRBD1. Trimming cost V 8 bases and J 0 bases; bases outside gene matches: 12. The CDR3 is made up of 17 amino acids. The germline CDR1 and CDR2 sequences are MDHEN and SYDVKM. CDR3 DNA: TGTGCCAGCCAGATCTTAACAGGGGGAAATAGCAATCAGCCCCAGCATTTT. Its translation: CASQILTGGNSNQPQHF.

The chain recombines TRBV6-4 with TRBJ2-1, with 10 bases identical to TRBD2. The CDR3 contains 16 residues. Germline CDR1 and CDR2: MRHNA and SNTAGT. Unmatched junction bases numbered 11, after V lost 6 bases and J lost 6 bases. The CDR3 is CASRTLAGVDCNEQFF. DNA of the CDR3: TGTGCCAGCAGGACGCTAGCGGGGGTCGATTGCAATGAGCAGTTCTTC.

The genes are TRBV6-8 and TRBJ1-2; possibly TRBD1 for D (5 bases). Trimming stripped 6 bases from V and 4 bases from J, with 18 bases between. The germline V gene has CDR1 MNHGY and CDR2 SAAAGT. This CDR3 has 15 amino acids. The CDR3, as DNA: TGTGCCAGCAGCTCGATCGGGACTCAAGGCTATGGCTACACCTTC. This encodes CASSSIGTQGYGYTF.

J is TRBJ2-7 and V is TRBV6-8, with TRBD1 matching over 10 bases. The CDR3 spans 14 residues. The germline CDR1 and CDR2 sequences are MNHGY and SAAAGT. V dropped 10 bases and J dropped 5; count of bases not matched to a gene: 11. Here the CDR3 DNA reads TGTGCCATCAGAGGACCGGGACAGGGGAACGAGCAGTACTTC. Protein: CAIRGPGQGNEQYF.

Written as DNA, the CDR3 is TGTGCCAGTATTCTTAACGTCGGGAGGAGTGAAGCTTTCTTT. It specifies CASILNVGRSEAFF. The chain joins TRBV6-8 to TRBJ1-1; D uncertain. The CDR3 loop spans 14 amino acids. Between the trimmed V and J ends, which lost 9 bases and 7 bases, there was a span of 21 bases. The germline gives CDR1 MNHGY, CDR2 SAAAGT.

The chain links TRBV5-1 to TRBJ2-5; 8 positions agree with TRBD1. This CDR3 region has 14 residues. Losses at the gene ends were 3 bases for V and 2 bases for J; bases not matched to a gene: 3. From germline, CDR1 is SGHRS and CDR2 YFSETQ. The CDR3 reads CASSSGQGQETQYF. CDR3 bases: TGCGCCAGCAGCTCTGGACAGGGACAAGAGACCCAGTACTTC.